This TCR beta chain was captured in a study of T cells after yellow fever vaccination. Study-level background: Fractions with few cells were prepared using SMART-Seq v4 Ultra Low Input.

Study-level findings and limits: Post-booster reappearance was seen for most primary-vaccination clones (around 96% CD4, 85% to 90% CD8). Faster peaking, at day 5 versus 15, marked a secondary response that was weaker.

Synthesis of TCR cDNA relied on 5'RACE template switching, which attached a universal primer site and UMIs. TCRdb re-called the 5' RACE reads through MiXCR, storing one row per CDR3 protein. This sample has hundreds of thousands of distinct CDR3 sequences, with less than 15% found just once. Concerning this clonotype: No antigen is known for it.

Looked up from germline, CDR1 is SQVTM and CDR2 is ANQGSEA. Deletions cut 4 bases from V and 7 bases from J, with 14 bases between. This CDR3 is 14 amino acids long. The source was PBMCs, collected on the day of the yellow fever booster vaccination. The chain uses TRBV29-1 and TRBJ2-6, with D maybe TRBD1 (6 bases). The TCR sequence derives from a man aged 25-40 years who received the YFV17D yellow fever vaccine. The CDR3 coding sequence is TGCAGCGTTGGTGGGACAACAGGCGCCAACGTCCTGACTTTC. Translating gives CSVGGTTGANVLTF.